This T cell receptor (beta chain) is drawn from a study of CD8 T cells in ankylosing spondylitis. Worth noting for this clonotype: Its target is not known.

Study-level findings and limits: Researchers reportedly found disease-linked clones significantly enriched in matched ankylosing spondylitis synovial fluid. Earlier work had already found some motif variants in reactive arthritis synovial fluid and blood. Eight highly homologous variants formed a TCR beta motif that appeared characteristic of ankylosing spondylitis blood. Clones that were linked to disease were CD8+ and were relatively rare in peripheral blood.

Quantitative 5'-RACE with molecular barcodes generated TCR beta libraries. Via MiXCR, TCRdb re-called the 5' RACE reads, giving one row per CDR3 protein. The repertoire holds some 400,000 distinct CDR3 sequences, with 20% to 25% as singletons. The CDR3 contains 20 residues. Per the germline V gene, CDR1 is SGHDN and CDR2 is FVKESK. The junction had 20 bases not matched to a gene; V was cut back by 5 bases and J by 5 bases. Input material: blood, either unsorted or a sorted T cell fraction (not recorded which). The clonotype originates from a male donor with ankylosing spondylitis. The rearrangement uses TRBV14 and TRBJ2-7; 14 positions agree with TRBD2. This CDR3 reads CASSNRQTLPGLAGENEQYF. For the CDR3, the DNA is TGTGCCAGCAGCAACAGACAAACCCTTCCGGGACTAGCGGGAGAAAACGAGCAGTACTTC.